This paragraph reports one T cell receptor (beta chain). The data were obtained in a study of cytomegalovirus exposure and HLA in healthy donors. The CDR3 loop spans 17 amino acids. J lost 0 bases, V lost 6 bases, and 6 bases had no gene match. Germline CDR1 and CDR2: WSHSY and SAAADI. Amplification used 60 Vbeta primers and 13 Jbeta primers. Using immunoSEQ multiplex PCR, the repertoire was profiled, and TCRdb retains in-frame clones only, with some absent. The sample lists about 50,000 clones; around 82% were seen once. The sample was PBMCs. V is TRBV10-2 and J is TRBJ2-2; TRBD2 matches at 11 bases. This clonotype was sampled from a man under 40 in good health and CMV-seropositive. As DNA, the CDR3 is TGCGCCAGCAGACCGGGACTAGCGGACGCGAACACCGGGGAGCTGTTTTTT. Translated: CASRPGLADANTGELFF.